This T cell receptor (beta chain) emerged from a study of cytomegalovirus exposure and HLA in healthy donors. Study results and caveats: Segments of the TCR beta V type were, in most cases, productive about 90% or about 30% of the time in an earlier analysis. As a later analysis showed, several of the most significant clusters appeared to be linked to common viral pathogens.

A remark on this clone: The antigen remains undetermined.

This CDR3 comprises 13 residues. Deletions cut 4 bases from V and 7 bases from J, with 12 bases between. Germline values: CDR1 SGHKS, CDR2 YYEKEE (reference sequence). 13 Jbeta primers and 60 Vbeta primers were used for the PCR. In the original workflow: The count from a later analysis was some 76 million unique TCR beta chains, around 10 million of them shared. Clones were read by immunoSEQ multiplex PCR, and TCRdb kept only the in-frame ones, dropping some. V and J calls and clone size are copied from that table; D and trimming were computed from the DNA. The table lists some 70,000 clones, about 88% of them singletons.

Input material: PBMCs. The rearrangement uses TRBV5-5 and TRBJ1-3; perhaps TRBD1 as D (6 bases). This receptor was obtained from a woman aged 50 to 60 in good health and CMV-seronegative. The CDR3 sequence: CASSQWQGNTIYF. Written as DNA, the CDR3 is TGTGCCAGCAGCCAGTGGCAGGGGAACACCATATATTTT.